Here is one TCR beta chain with its context. This sample is part of a study of identical twins. TCRdb reanalysed the 5' RACE reads using MiXCR and keeps one entry per CDR3 protein. This sample has 510,000 or so distinct CDR3 sequences; roughly 15% occur once, and the top ten carry around 0.4%. CDR3 length: 15 amino acids. Trimming removed 4 bases from V and 3 bases from J, with 15 bases in between. Germline V CDR1 and CDR2: MRHNA, SNTAGT. These same records also appear under a second study, on yellow fever vaccine responses in identical twins.

The TCR comes from a young woman in good health. The chain has TRBV6-4 and TRBJ1-1, with a possible D match to TRBD1 (5 bases). The sequenced material came from CD4+ T cells sorted from blood. The CDR3 DNA is TGTGCCAGCAGTGTAGAATTCGGGGCGGACACTGAAGCTTTCTTT. This gives the protein CASSVEFGADTEAFF.